This T cell receptor (beta chain) was profiled in a study of blood T cells in healthy people across ages. Findings and limits, study-wide: In long-lived donors, naive CD4+ cell counts and diversity exceeded those of aged donors.

A J-beta primer mix and a sample-barcoded 5' primer were used in a second PCR of roughly 6 to 12 cycles. TCRdb re-derived calls from the 5' RACE reads in MiXCR, one entry per CDR3 protein. This table holds around 940,000 distinct CDR3 sequences, about 51% found once. Every participating donor contributed roughly 10 milliliters of peripheral blood through a draw. PBMCs, at least 7 million per sample, were isolated. A minimum of 5 micrograms of total RNA was extracted per sample. This clonotype appeared a few times. Its antigen is still unknown. The CDR3 has 15 residues. CDR1 is MNHEY and CDR2 is SVGEGT in the germline V gene. Trimming cost V 9 bases and J 5 bases; bases outside gene matches: 13.

The sample taken for sequencing was blood. The receptor's source is a woman in her fifties or sixties in good health. The V and J genes are TRBV6-2 or TRBV6-3 and TRBJ2-7; TRBD1 agrees at 10 bases. CDR3 loop: CASRGIGTGDDEQYF. The CDR3 region has the DNA TGTGCCAGTCGGGGGATCGGGACAGGGGACGACGAGCAGTACTTC.